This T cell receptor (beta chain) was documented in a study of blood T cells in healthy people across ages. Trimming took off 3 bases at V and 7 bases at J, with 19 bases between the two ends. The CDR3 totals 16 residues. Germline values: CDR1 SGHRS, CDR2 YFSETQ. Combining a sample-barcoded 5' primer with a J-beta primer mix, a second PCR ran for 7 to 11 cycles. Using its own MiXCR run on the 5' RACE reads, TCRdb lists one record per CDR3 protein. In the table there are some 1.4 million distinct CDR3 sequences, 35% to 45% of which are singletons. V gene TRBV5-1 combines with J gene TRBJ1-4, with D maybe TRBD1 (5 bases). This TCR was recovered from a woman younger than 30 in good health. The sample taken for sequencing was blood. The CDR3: CASSSQGGRGGEKLFF. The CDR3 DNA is TGCGCCAGCAGCTCCCAAGGAGGCCGGGGGGGTGAAAAACTGTTTTTT.